This TCR beta chain was retrieved from a study of blood T cell repertoires in COVID-19. The CDR3 is 12 residues long. The V gene lost 6 bases and the J gene lost 11 bases, with 16 bases spanning the gap. The germline V gene encodes CDR1 MDHEN and CDR2 SYDVKM. This clone was seen just once. Profiling relied on immunoSEQ multiplex PCR, and the TCRdb table lists in-frame clones only, not all of them. This table has hundreds of thousands of clones, around four fifths appearing once. The sample taken for sequencing was peripheral blood. V usage is TRBV28 and J usage is TRBJ1-1; TRBD1 is a possible D gene (6 bases). The TCR originated in a woman between 45 and 65 years old with active or convalescent COVID-19. CDR3 sequence (DNA): TGTGCCAGCAGGGGGATAGGGGGTGAGGCTTTCTTT. Translating gives CASRGIGGEAFF.